The 10 T cell receptor beta chains presented below share a single source sample, sequenced in a study of T cell repertoires in cytomegalovirus infection. These receptors have no known antigen. TCRdb reprocessed the reads with MiXCR, giving one entry per CDR3 protein. Of some 940,000 distinct CDR3 sequences in the sample, 25% to 40% are singletons; the top ten hold around an eighth. The source material was cultured CD8+ T cells from PBMCs, sampled from culture after CMV antigen stimulation. The receptors were gathered from a human donor in good health (CMV status not recorded). Some clones in this sample may be carry-over from other donors' samples.

The chain links TRBV27 to TRBJ2-3; D possibly corresponds to TRBD1 (5 bases). The CDR3 has 13 residues. The germline gives CDR1 MNHEY, CDR2 SMNVEV (reference sequence). Trimming took 8 bases from V and 0 from J, leaving 9 bases between them. CDR3 nucleotides: TGTGCCAGCCAGGGATCAAGCACAGATACGCAGTATTTT. Translating gives CASQGSSTDTQYF.

On this clonotype: The germline gene is not matched at one end of the junction; a read error may be the cause. The rearrangement joins TRBV6-1 to TRBJ2-4; maybe TRBD2 (6 bases). This CDR3 contains 18 residues. The germline V gene encodes CDR1 MNHNS and CDR2 SASEGT. CDR3 protein: CASGEDPGGRPPKNIQYF. In nucleotides, the CDR3 is TGTGCCAGCGGTGAAGACCCCGGGGGTCGCCCGCCCAAAAACATTCAGTACTTC.

This rearrangement joins TRBV19 to TRBJ2-1, with D perhaps TRBD1 or TRBD2 (6 bases each). Germline values: CDR1 LNHDA, CDR2 SQIVND (reference sequence). V gave up 3 bases and J gave up 7 bases, with 13 bases separating them. The CDR3 is made up of 14 amino acids. CDR3 residues: CASSIGQGRNEQFF. CDR3 DNA: TGTGCCAGTAGTATTGGCCAGGGGAGGAATGAGCAGTTCTTC.

The chain has TRBV6-1 and TRBJ1-2; D is possibly TRBD1 (6 bases). Germline lookup yields CDR1 MNHNS and CDR2 SASEGT. There are 13 residues in the CDR3. V was shortened by 1 base and J by 5 bases, with 8 bases between the two germline ends. CDR3 sequence: CASSEGDTYGYTF. CDR3 sequence (DNA): TGTGCCAGCAGTGAAGGGGACACGTATGGCTACACCTTC.

This clonotype was observed at least ten times. The gene calls are TRBV7-8 and TRBJ2-5; D gene ambiguous. Germline V gene sequence: CDR1 SGHVS, CDR2 FQNEAQ. The V and J ends lost 1 base and 2 bases respectively, with 8 bases between them. The CDR3 extends over 14 amino acids. CDR3 coding DNA: TGTGCCAGCAGCTTAGATGCGCTACAAGAGACCCAGTACTTC. Residues: CASSLDALQETQYF.

The rearrangement joins TRBV29-1 to TRBJ2-7; 9 bases fit TRBD1. J gave up 3 bases and V 6 bases, and 3 bases lay outside the gene matches. Germline V gene sequence: CDR1 SQVTM, CDR2 ANQGSEA. The CDR3 has 12 residues. The CDR3 region is CSVRTGDYEQYV. In DNA, the CDR3 is TGCAGCGTAAGGACAGGGGACTACGAGCAGTACGTC.

The genes are TRBV20-1 and TRBJ1-5, with unresolved D. This CDR3 contains 17 residues. Germline V gene sequence: CDR1 DFQATT, CDR2 SNEGSKA (reference sequence). With 1 base removed from V and 0 bases from J, the gap between germline ends came to 16 bases. The CDR3 sequence is CSARVSSGEYSNQPQHF. The DNA for the CDR3 is TGCAGTGCTAGAGTTAGCTCTGGGGAATATAGCAATCAGCCCCAGCATTTT.

As concerns this clonotype: This clone may be a read error of a much larger clone one base away. The V and J genes are TRBV27 and TRBJ1-2, with TRBD1 matching 9 bases. Germline V CDR1 and CDR2: MNHEY, SMNVEV (reference sequence). The CDR3 consists of 14 residues. CDR3 loop: CVSSYDGTGYGYTF. The CDR3 DNA is TGTGTCAGCAGTTACGACGGGACAGGGTATGGCTACACCTTC.

This chain connects TRBV19 to TRBJ2-1, with 9 nucleotides matching TRBD2. J gave up 3 bases and V 3 bases, and 3 bases lay outside the gene matches. This CDR3 is built from 15 residues. Per the germline V gene, CDR1 is LNHDA and CDR2 is SQIVND (reference sequence). The CDR3 loop is CASSILAGNYNEQFF. The CDR3 DNA reads TGTGCCAGTAGTATCCTAGCGGGGAACTACAATGAGCAGTTCTTC.

The chain is built from TRBV27 and TRBJ2-1; no firm D call. This CDR3 is 11 amino acids long. Per germline, CDR1 MNHEY and CDR2 SMNVEV (reference sequence). V gave up 7 bases and J gave up 6 bases, with 7 bases separating them. The CDR3 loop reads CASKYGNEQFF. The DNA for the CDR3 is TGTGCCAGCAAATATGGCAATGAGCAGTTCTTC.